This T cell receptor beta chain was identified during a study of cytomegalovirus exposure and HLA in healthy donors (dated by TCRdb to 2015 to 2018). Context from the whole study: An earlier analysis of approximately 550 of the donors reported about 290 Gb of sequence data and some 120 million unique TCR beta sequences from roughly 200 million T cells. A later analysis re-examined previously published TCR beta repertoires from just over 650 donors and added high-resolution HLA genotyping to investigate patterns of TCR occurrence. Approximately 300 gigabases of sequencing data and approximately 80 million unique TCR sequences were included in an early release covering around 650 HLA-typed donors. The aim of the study was to test whether cataloging public T cell receptors could identify signatures of past pathogen exposure. The number of typed donors differed by locus: about 629-640 for A, B, C, DRB1 and DQB1; approximately 540 for DQA1; around 610 for DPA1; and roughly 490 for DPB1. The study used immunosequencing to profile the T cell repertoires of several hundred subjects and linked those repertoires to cytomegalovirus serostatus. Because of strong linkage in the cohort, four or five DR-DQ haplotypes were treated as single units for association and clustering. The study combined high-throughput TCR immunosequencing, statistical association of individual TCRs with disease status, and machine learning to predict cytomegalovirus infection status. In a later genetic analysis, genome-wide SNP genotypes for about three fifths of the roughly 670 donors were used, and that subset was treated as a discovery cohort. The genetic ancestry cluster associated with self-reported Caucasian donors included 81% of the 398 genotyped donors. On average, roughly 240,000 unique TCR beta nucleotide sequences were sequenced per donor among more than 350 genotyped donors of the cohort, with 15% to 20% of those sequences being non-productive. HLA typing included class I and class II loci at four-digit resolution. Every repertoire in the discovery cohort had been generated on one and the same sequencing platform. In addition to the first cohort of 666 subjects, a separate validation cohort of 120 different subjects was used. In the later analysis, no new phenotypic data were used to find candidate immune exposures; instead, reliance was placed on TCR beta sequences and their occurrence across donors. Donor age, sex, ethnicity and CMV serostatus were compiled alongside the repertoire data. To decide whether each TCR beta V gene segment behaved as functional or pseudogenic, an earlier analysis of fewer than 750 of the donors relied on high-throughput TCR beta sequencing.

Study-wide conclusions, independent of this receptor: Because counts were too low, seventeen rarely observed V segments, including chromosome 9 orphons, were excluded from the earlier analysis of some 540 of the donors. Across donors, most TCR sequences were observed very rarely, whereas some public TCRs were present in many individuals. Strong co-occurrence of HLA alleles, especially DR and DQ, made assigning TCR associations to individual alleles difficult. A further reported finding was that TCR beta sequences accurately predicted the HLA-A and HLA-B alleles for most subjects in the first cohort. In a later genetic analysis, fewer N-insertions in productive TCRs were reported among donors in an Asian-associated ancestry cluster than the approximately 710-donor mean. Three of the identified cytomegalovirus-associated TCR beta chains were confirmed in vitro to be specific for cytomegalovirus antigens. Only TCR beta chains were sequenced in this cohort, and the absence of alpha or paired-chain data limited detectable features. Sequencing depth was assumed to be roughly uniform across donors in the presence/absence analyses, though that assumption may not hold. The authors suggested that the approach could potentially be extended to other disease states and immunological phenotypes. A later analysis found that most CMV-associated TCR beta chains appeared HLA-restricted, with HLA associations seemingly driven largely by CMV exposure. A cluster of highly shared sequence variants was judged likely to represent a technical artifact of the sequencing pipeline. Broadly in line with IMGT annotations, most TCR beta V segments showed up in productive rearrangements about 87% or about 30% of the time in an earlier analysis of under 700 of the donors. A later analysis reported that several top co-occurrence clusters appeared linked to parvovirus B19, influenza, CMV and Epstein-Barr virus. The 87-base-pair reads could not distinguish some IMGT-functional V segments, including TRBV6-2 and TRBV6-3, so those segments were excluded. In a later genetic analysis, a missense DCLRE1C variant was associated with V-gene and J-gene trimming of TCR beta chains, and the association was replicated in an independent cohort. Because some donors lacked HLA typing at each locus, the association tests relied only on the typed subset. According to a later analysis, TCR association rates differed among HLA loci, with DRB1 alleles showing the most associated TCRs and HLA-C alleles showing the fewest. CMV serostatus was the only immune exposure information available for the cohort. At a false discovery rate of 0.05, a later analysis linked 16,951 TCR beta sequences to specific HLA alleles. A total of 150 or so TCR beta chains were listed by the study as associated with cytomegalovirus. In a later analysis, HLA-associated TCR beta chains showed more clonal expansion and lower generation probabilities than non-associated chains that were equally common. Linkage disequilibrium might explain the correlated functional status among segregating V segments, but an unknown experimental factor could not be ruled out. Cytomegalovirus status was reported to be diagnosed by the classifier with high specificity and sensitivity in both the original and validation cohorts.

As concerns this clone: Its target antigen remains unknown. The record has no base qualities; no much larger clone is one base away.

In total, around 600 healthy bone marrow donors made up the cohort. At the time of sampling, every cohort member was nominally healthy, though immune exposures that went unrecorded were likely present. The donor tested CMV seronegative and was one of the 352 seronegative cohort members. Every donor gave a peripheral blood sample, and the peripheral blood mononuclear cells from that sample were used for TCR beta sequencing. Genomic DNA extraction from the blood cell samples was performed with the Qiagen DNeasy Blood Extraction Kit. Unmatched junction bases come to 1, with V trimmed by 6 bases and J by 2 bases. Reading the germline V gene (reference sequence) gives CDR1 MNHEY and CDR2 SMNVEV. From the cysteine up to the phenylalanine, the CDR3 has a length of 14 residues. The retained sequence is limited to the CDR3, 42 bases, with the frame set at the first base. Library creation used the immunoSEQ multiplex PCR assay. A mixture of 60 forward primers for TCR Vbeta segments and 13 reverse primers for TCR Jbeta segments was used in the multiplex PCR. A multiplex PCR assay on genomic DNA amplified the CDR3 region of rearranged TCR beta genes. On the Illumina HiSeq System, the amplified TCR beta libraries were sequenced as 87-base-pair reads. Per the authors' processing: A later analysis tallied roughly 78 million unique TCR beta chains across the approximately 670 repertoires, and around 10 million of those chains were shared by two or more donors. Raw reads were error-corrected and collapsed into unique sequences by a nearest-neighbor algorithm in which closely related sequences were merged to remove PCR and sequencing errors. To assign V, D and J gene segments, CDR3 sequences were aligned to IMGT reference sequences. For a sequence to be retained, at least a six-nucleotide match to both a V gene segment and a J gene segment was required. A rearrangement counted as productive if the CDR3 had no stop codons and remained in frame with V and J, and every other rearrangement counted as non-productive. CDR3 was defined by IMGT convention, running from the second conserved V-encoded cysteine to the conserved J-encoded phenylalanine. The earlier analysis of 587 of the donors excluded sequences that lacked an unambiguous match to a single V gene segment. In an earlier analysis of approximately 590 of the donors, a V segment was called functional when productive rearrangements were above 56.7%, and segregating when the standard deviation between donors exceeded 5%. A statistical classification framework was developed to diagnose cytomegalovirus status using the catalog of TCR beta chain sequences. A later analysis assigned V and J genes by comparing TCR nucleotide sequences with IMGT/GENE-DB human TR gene sequences. In a later analysis, CDR3 sequences and most-parsimonious VDJ recombination scenarios were assigned using the TCRdist pipeline. In a later analysis, each TCR beta chain was defined by its CDR3 amino acid sequence together with its V-gene family, and reads lacking a unique V-gene family were excluded. As a way to deal with suspected cross-contamination and a sequencing artifact, a later analysis dropped more than 500 nucleotide sequences that were highly shared and had low generation probability. A later analysis calculated a clonal expansion index for each public chain from normalized within-repertoire ranks of inferred template counts. Generation probabilities in a later analysis came from a VDJ recombination model fitted to out-of-frame rearrangements, and those results were checked against IGoR. In a later analysis, TCR-TCR, TCR-HLA and TCR-CMV co-occurrence was scored with hypergeometric tests, and a repertoire-size bias correction was applied to TCR pairs. To estimate false discovery rates, a later analysis permuted the HLA or CMV assignments 20 times. In a later analysis, co-occurring TCRs were grouped using DBSCAN, with TCRdist sequence similarity added in when clustering inside HLA-allele-positive subsets. Co-occurrence clustering excluded repertoires with fewer than 30,000 or more than 120,000 public chains, plus five with anomalous nucleotide sharing. The clones in this table, taken by TCRdb from immuneACCESS, are in-frame only. Not every clone is retained; where verified, under half of the shortfall comes from an unresolved V gene, and the cause of the rest is unknown. D and trimming come from the DNA, and the V and J calls and clone size come from that table. This sample comprises 120,000 or so clones, more than 75% of them detected only once. Less than 2% of the sample is in the top ten clones.

This sequence uses TRBV27 and TRBJ2-7, with 13 junctional bases fitting TRBD2. Sequencing was performed on PBMCs. The clonotype was recovered from a middle-aged man in good health and CMV-seronegative. For the CDR3, the sequence is CASRTSGGTYEQYF. The DNA sequence reads TGTGCCAGCAGGACTAGCGGGGGGACCTACGAGCAGTACTTC.